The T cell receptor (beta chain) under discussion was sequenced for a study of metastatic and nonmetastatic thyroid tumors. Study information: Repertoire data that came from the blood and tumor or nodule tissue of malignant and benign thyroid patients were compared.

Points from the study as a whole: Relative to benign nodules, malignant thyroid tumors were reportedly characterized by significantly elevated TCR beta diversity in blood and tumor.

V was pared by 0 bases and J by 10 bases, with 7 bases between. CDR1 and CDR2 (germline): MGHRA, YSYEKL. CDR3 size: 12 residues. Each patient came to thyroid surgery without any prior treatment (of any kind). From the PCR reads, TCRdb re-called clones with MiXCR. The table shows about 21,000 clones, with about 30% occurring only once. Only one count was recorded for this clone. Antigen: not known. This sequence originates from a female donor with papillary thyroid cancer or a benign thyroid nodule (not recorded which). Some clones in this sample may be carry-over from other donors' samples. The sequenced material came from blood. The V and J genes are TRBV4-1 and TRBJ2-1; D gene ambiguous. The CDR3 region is CASSQEEGEQFF. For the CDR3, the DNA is TGCGCCAGCAGCCAAGAGGAAGGGGAGCAGTTCTTC.